The 9 T cell receptor beta chains below were found in one sample sequenced in a study of blood T cell repertoires in COVID-19. Produced via immunoSEQ multiplex PCR; TCRdb's table is partial and in-frame only. Among approximately 170,000 clones listed, around 85% were seen once. Sequenced: peripheral blood. All receptors derive from a man aged 55 to 69 who had recovered from COVID-19.

J is TRBJ1-6 and V is TRBV30; a weak D match, TRBD1 (5 bases). The CDR3 loop spans 13 amino acids. V was trimmed by 8 bases and J by 1 base, leaving 9 bases between them. CDR1 is GTSNPN, CDR2 SVGIG, per germline (reference sequence). CDR3 in DNA: TGTGCCAGCAGGGTTTCCTATAATTCACCCCTCCACTTT. Its translation is CASRVSYNSPLHF.

V is TRBV5-1 and J is TRBJ2-5; tentatively, D is TRBD2 (5 bases). CDR1 is SGHRS and CDR2 is YFSETQ in the germline V gene. The CDR3 length is 14 residues. The germline V and J ends were trimmed by 4 bases and 2 bases, with 12 bases remaining between them. The CDR3: CASSLQDFQETQYF. The CDR3 region has the DNA TGCGCCAGCAGCCTCCAGGACTTTCAAGAGACCCAGTACTTC.

The chain recombines TRBV7-9 with TRBJ1-3; tentative D call: TRBD1 (6 bases). The CDR3 runs to 14 residues. In germline, CDR1 is SEHNR, CDR2 FQNEAQ (reference sequence). V was shortened by 5 bases and J by 4 bases, with 12 bases between the two germline ends. This CDR3 reads CASSPWTEGNTIYF. The DNA of the CDR3 is TGTGCCAGCAGCCCCTGGACAGAAGGAAACACCATATATTTT.

The chain joins TRBV19 to TRBJ1-2; D perhaps matches TRBD1 (6 bases). V gave up 9 bases and J gave up 0 bases, with 11 bases separating them. Germline CDR1 LNHDA, CDR2 SQIVND (reference sequence). This CDR3 is 13 amino acids long. CDR3 nucleotide sequence: TGTGCCAGCCAGGGGTGGACTAACTATGGCTACACCTTC. This encodes CASQGWTNYGYTF.

The chain recombines TRBV9 with TRBJ1-2, with D perhaps matching TRBD1 (5 bases). The CDR3 has 14 amino acids. Between the trimmed V and J ends, which lost 0 bases and 4 bases, there was a span of 10 bases. Germline loops: CDR1 SGDLS, CDR2 YYNGEE. CDR3 nucleotides: TGTGCCAGCAGCGTAGCGGGGGGACGCTATGGCTACACCTTC. Protein sequence: CASSVAGGRYGYTF.

V usage is TRBV9 and J usage is TRBJ1-3, with TRBD1 matching 9 bases. With V trimmed by 3 bases and J by 3 bases, 10 bases remained unmatched. The length of the CDR3 is 17 residues. The V gene's germline CDR1 is SGDLS and CDR2 YYNGEE. DNA for the CDR3: TGTGCCAGCAGCGCTGAGCCGGGACAGGGATTTGGAAACACCATATATTTT. It codes for CASSAEPGQGFGNTIYF. The full variable domain, rest sourced from reference TRBV9 and TRBJ1-3, is DSGVTQTPKHLITATGQRVTLRCSPRSGDLSVYWYQQSLDQGLQFLIQYYNGEERAKGNILERFSAQQFPDLHSELNLSSLELGDSALYFCASSAEPGQGFGNTIYFGEGSWLTVV.

This rearrangement joins TRBV7-6 to TRBJ2-5, with 16 positions matching TRBD2. CDR3 length: 18 residues. CDR1 SGHVS and CDR2 FNYEAQ come from the germline V gene. After removal of 4 bases from V and 5 bases from J, the junction contained 10 bases not matched to a gene. The CDR3 loop reads CASSSGLAGGLLVETQYF. The CDR3 bases are TGTGCCAGCAGCTCGGGACTAGCGGGGGGGCTTTTAGTGGAGACCCAGTACTTC.

This clone has more than one count but fewer than ten. The chain uses TRBV3-1 (or the pseudogene TRBV3-2) and TRBJ1-2; D perhaps matches TRBD1 (6 bases). Germline CDR1 LGHDT, CDR2 YNNKEL (reference sequence). The CDR3 is made up of 13 amino acids. V was clipped by 8 bases and J by 4 bases, with 14 bases between them. The CDR3 loop reads CASSTQGSYGYTF. CDR3 nucleotides: TGTGCCAGCTCCACCCAGGGGTCCTATGGCTACACCTTC.

This chain uses TRBV10-3 with TRBJ2-3; weak D call: TRBD1 (7 bases). This CDR3 is 15 amino acids long. Trimming removed 4 bases at V and 1 base at J, with 12 bases between. From germline, CDR1 is ENHRY and CDR2 SYGVKD. The CDR3 nucleotides are TGTGCCATCAGTGTCGGAGGGGGCGGCACAGATACGCAGTATTTT. Amino acids: CAISVGGGGTDTQYF.